These 16 T cell receptor beta chains were sequenced from one sample in a study of neoadjuvant anti-PD-1 for oral cavity cancer (dated by TCRdb to the early 2020s). The receptor library was made with the immunoSEQ multiplex PCR assay. TCRdb's version of the immuneACCESS table is confined to in-frame rearrangements and falls short of the full clone set. An unresolved V gene accounts for under half of the shortfall where checked; the remainder is of unknown origin. The sample contains more than 10,000 clones, around 58% of them found a single time. The top ten clonotypes cover less than 15% of the sample. Interpreted using the paper, the time point label stands for: before neoadjuvant nivolumab. The source material was tumor tissue, sampled before nivolumab (anti-PD-1) treatment. The receptors were sampled from a person aged 40 to 85 with oral cavity squamous cell carcinoma.

The V call is TRBV9, the J call TRBJ2-3; TRBD2 matches at 7 bases. Germline V gene data show CDR1 as SGDLS and CDR2 as YYNGEE. The V gene end was trimmed by 0 bases and the J gene end by 2 bases; junction bases not matched to a gene: 9. This CDR3 region has 17 residues. The DNA of the CDR3 is TGTGCCAGCAGCGTAGACGCGGGAGCGGGGTACACAGATACGCAGTATTTT. The encoded protein is CASSVDAGAGYTDTQYF.

Only a few counts were recorded for this clone. This sequence joins TRBV27 and TRBJ1-4; 8 bases align to TRBD1. CDR1 and CDR2 from the germline V gene are MNHEY and SMNVEV (reference sequence). Trimming took 6 bases from V and 7 from J; bases not matched to a gene: 7. This CDR3 has 14 residues. The CDR3 coding sequence is TGTGCCAGCAGACTGGGGACAGGTCGTGAAAAACTGTTTTTT. Residues: CASRLGTGREKLFF.

This clone came up a few times. The rearrangement links TRBV12-5 to TRBJ1-1; a possible D gene is TRBD1 (6 bases). V lost 5 bases and J lost 4, with 11 bases in between. Germline V gene data show CDR1 as LGHNT and CDR2 as FRNRAP. This CDR3 is built from 13 residues. CDR3: CASGLQGGTEAFF. CDR3 coding DNA: TGTGCTAGTGGTCTACAGGGTGGCACTGAAGCTTTCTTT.

The genes are TRBV7-8 and TRBJ2-3; D uncertain. This CDR3 has 13 residues. CDR1 is SGHVS, CDR2 FQNEAQ, per germline. Deletions cut 1 base from V and 3 bases from J, with 5 bases between. CDR3 nucleotides: TGTGCCAGCAGCTTAGTAGAAACAGATACGCAGTATTTT. Amino acids: CASSLVETDTQYF.

This sequence joins TRBV30 and TRBJ2-4; no reliable D call. This CDR3 is built from 12 residues. CDR1 is GTSNPN and CDR2 is SVGIG in the germline V gene (reference sequence). V was clipped by 3 bases and J by 9 bases, with 12 bases between them. The CDR3 sequence is CAWRWTGGIQYF. The CDR3 DNA reads TGTGCCTGGAGGTGGACGGGCGGCATTCAGTACTTC.

This chain uses TRBV5-1 with TRBJ2-2, with no clear D. Trimming removed 4 bases from V and 5 bases from J, with 9 bases in between. The CDR3 extends over 13 amino acids. Germline CDR1 reads SGHRS; CDR2 reads YFSETQ. CDR3 bases: TGCGCCAGCAGCACGGACGGGACCGGGGAGCTGTTTTTT. It is translated as CASSTDGTGELFF.

The chain recombines TRBV5-1 with TRBJ1-1, with D possibly TRBD1 on 6 matching bases. Germline-derived CDR1 and CDR2 are SGHRS and YFSETQ. Trimming took off 0 bases at V and 4 bases at J, with 13 bases between the two ends. The CDR3 is 15 amino acids. DNA of the CDR3: TGCGCCAGCAGCTTGGATTGGGGAGGGGGCACTGAAGCTTTCTTT. Translated, it gives CASSLDWGGGTEAFF.

The chain links TRBV7-2 to TRBJ2-7, with 10 bases identical to TRBD2. The CDR3 is 15 amino acids. The J segment lost 3 bases and the V segment lost 4 bases, leaving 6 bases of the junction unmatched. Germline lookup yields CDR1 SGHTA and CDR2 FQGNSA. The CDR3: CASSYASGSLYEQYF. The DNA for the CDR3 is TGTGCCAGCAGCTACGCTAGCGGGAGTCTCTACGAGCAGTACTTC.

This chain links TRBV11-2 with TRBJ1-1; TRBD1 matches 7 bases. Germline CDR1 and CDR2: SGHAT and FQNNGV. V shed 1 base, J shed 11 bases, and the junction held 19 bases outside the gene matches. This CDR3 contains 17 residues. In nucleotides, the CDR3 is TGTGCCAGCAGCTTAGGCGGAAGTTCAACAGGGGCTTCTTATGCTTTCTTT. Translation gives CASSLGGSSTGASYAFF.

This chain connects TRBV5-1 to TRBJ1-4, with D tentatively TRBD1 (6 bases). V was clipped by 1 base and J by 3 bases, with 13 bases between them. This CDR3 comprises 16 residues. Germline CDR1 and CDR2: SGHRS and YFSETQ. CDR3 in amino acids: CASSLTGFSPNEKLFF. The CDR3 region has the DNA TGCGCCAGCAGCTTGACAGGGTTTAGCCCTAATGAAAAACTGTTTTTT.

The J gene is TRBJ2-2, the V gene TRBV11-2, with D possibly TRBD2 on 5 matching bases. There are 14 residues in the CDR3. V was pared by 5 bases and J by 6 bases, with 13 bases between. CDR1 is SGHAT, CDR2 FQNNGV, per germline. CDR3 DNA: TGTGCCAGCAGCAGGGAGTCGAGGGCCGGGGAGCTGTTTTTT. It is translated as CASSRESRAGELFF.

The rearrangement uses TRBV10-1 and TRBJ2-2; D possibly matches TRBD1 or TRBD2 (5 bases each). V was shortened by 6 bases and J by 2 bases, with 10 bases between the two germline ends. The germline gives CDR1 WNHNN, CDR2 SYGVQD (reference sequence). This CDR3 has 14 amino acids. Here the CDR3 reads CASSRDLNTGELFF. The CDR3 nucleotides are TGCGCCAGCAGCCGGGACCTAAACACCGGGGAGCTGTTTTTT.

This chain uses TRBV6-6 with TRBJ1-2; possible D gene TRBD1, 6 bases. This CDR3 is built from 13 residues. Trimming cost V 2 bases and J 8 bases, with 12 bases left between them. Germline V lookup: CDR1 MNHNY, CDR2 SVGAGI (reference sequence). DNA of the CDR3: TGTGCCAGCAGTTACCAGGGGCTTGGGGGCTACACCTTC. Translation gives CASSYQGLGGYTF.

This chain joins TRBV5-5 and TRBJ1-1, with D unresolved. The ends were cut back, 0 bases at V and 5 bases at J, with 8 bases in the middle. CDR1 and CDR2 from the germline V gene are SGHKS and YYEKEE (reference sequence). The CDR3 has 13 amino acids. The CDR3 DNA is TGTGCCAGCAGCTTGGCCTCCGGGACTGAAGCTTTCTTT. Its protein is CASSLASGTEAFF.

This clone was picked up a small number of times. CDR3 region: CASSLERGVNEKLFF. In nucleotides, the CDR3 is TGTGCCAGCAGCTTAGAACGGGGAGTTAATGAAAAACTGTTTTTT. The chain has TRBV7-9 and TRBJ1-4; no clear D gene. The germline CDR1 and CDR2 sequences are SEHNR and FQNEAQ (reference sequence). Trimming cost V 1 base and J 4 bases, with 10 bases left between them. This CDR3 contains 15 residues.

The rearrangement links TRBV5-6 to TRBJ1-1; D is unresolved. Germline values: CDR1 SGHDT, CDR2 YYEEEE. Trimming removed 2 bases at V and 1 base at J, with 12 bases between. The CDR3 has 15 amino acids. The CDR3 here is CASSFVRTGNTEAFF. The CDR3 DNA is TGTGCCAGCAGCTTCGTAAGGACGGGGAACACTGAAGCTTTCTTT.